This record looks at one T cell receptor (beta chain) sequence and its context. The data were taken from a study of T cell changes during pregnancy in multiple sclerosis. The data were produced by immunoSEQ multiplex PCR, yet TCRdb's version contains in-frame clones alone and is incomplete. The data contain 29,000 or so clones, roughly nine tenths of them singletons. Germline lookup yields CDR1 SGHVS and CDR2 FQNEAQ. V lost 5 bases, J lost 0 bases, and 6 bases stayed unmatched. There are 17 residues in the CDR3. This TCR was recovered from a female donor with multiple sclerosis, enrolled in a pregnancy study. The rearrangement links TRBV7-8 to TRBJ2-7; 14 nucleotides match TRBD2. The sample was CD8+ T cells from peripheral blood mononuclear cells, taken in the second trimester of pregnancy. The DNA for the CDR3 is TGTGCCAGCAGCCGGGGACTAGCGGGGGTGAGCTCCTACGAGCAGTACTTC. Amino acid sequence: CASSRGLAGVSSYEQYF.